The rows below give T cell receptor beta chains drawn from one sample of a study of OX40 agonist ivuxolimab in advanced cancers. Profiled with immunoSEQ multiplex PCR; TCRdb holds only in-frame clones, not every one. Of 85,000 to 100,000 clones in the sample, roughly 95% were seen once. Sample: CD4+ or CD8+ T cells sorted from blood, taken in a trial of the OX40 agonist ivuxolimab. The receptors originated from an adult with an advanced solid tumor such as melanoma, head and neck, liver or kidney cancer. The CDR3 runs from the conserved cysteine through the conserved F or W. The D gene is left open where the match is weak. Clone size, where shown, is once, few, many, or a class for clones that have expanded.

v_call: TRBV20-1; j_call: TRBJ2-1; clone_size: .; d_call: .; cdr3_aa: CSARDNEQFF; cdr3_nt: TGCAGTGCTAGAGACAATGAGCAGTTCTTC
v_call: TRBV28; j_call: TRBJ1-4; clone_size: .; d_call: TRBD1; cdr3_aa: CASRGQGSEKLFF; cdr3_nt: TGTGCCAGCAGAGGACAGGGAAGTGAAAAACTGTTTTTT
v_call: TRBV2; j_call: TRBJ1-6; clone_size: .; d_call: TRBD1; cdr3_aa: CASSSDRGNSPLHF; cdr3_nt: TGTGCCAGCAGTTCCGACAGGGGGAATTCACCCCTCCACTTT
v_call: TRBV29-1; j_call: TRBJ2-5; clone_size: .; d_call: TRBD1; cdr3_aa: CSVPPGQGSMETQYF; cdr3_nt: TGCAGCGTTCCACCGGGACAGGGGTCCATGGAGACCCAGTACTTC
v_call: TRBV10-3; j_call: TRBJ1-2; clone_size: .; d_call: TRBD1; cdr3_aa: CAISETTGAGYTF; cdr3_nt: TGTGCCATCAGTGAGACGACAGGGGCCGGCTACACCTTC
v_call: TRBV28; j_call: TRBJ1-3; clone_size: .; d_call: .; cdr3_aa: CASSSPGRLSGNTIYF; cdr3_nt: TGTGCCAGCAGTTCCCCGGGGCGGTTATCGGGAAACACCATATATTTT
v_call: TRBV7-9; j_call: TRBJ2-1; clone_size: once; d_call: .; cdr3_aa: CASSLVSGLTYNEQFF; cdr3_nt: TGTGCCAGCAGCTTAGTTTCGGGACTGACCTACAATGAGCAGTTCTTC
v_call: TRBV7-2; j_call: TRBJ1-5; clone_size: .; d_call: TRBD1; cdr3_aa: CASSSDRGGQPQHF; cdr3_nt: TGTGCCAGCAGCTCCGACAGGGGAGGGCAGCCCCAGCATTTT
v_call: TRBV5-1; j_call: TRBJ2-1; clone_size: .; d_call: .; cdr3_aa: CASSLEGRLINEQFF; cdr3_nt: TGCGCCAGCAGCTTGGAGGGTCGTTTGATCAATGAGCAGTTCTTC
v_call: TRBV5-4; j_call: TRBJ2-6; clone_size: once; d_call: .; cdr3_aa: CASSRDSSGANVLTF; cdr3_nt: TGTGCCAGCAGTCGGGACTCCTCTGGGGCCAACGTCCTGACTTTC
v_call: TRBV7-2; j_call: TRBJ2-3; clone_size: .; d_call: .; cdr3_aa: CASSLASAGGGDTQYF; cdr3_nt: TGTGCCAGCAGCTTAGCATCCGCAGGGGGGGGAGATACGCAGTATTTT
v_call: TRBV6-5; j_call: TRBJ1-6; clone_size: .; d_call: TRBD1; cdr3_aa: CASRERTGINSPLHF; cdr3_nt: TGTGCCAGCAGAGAGAGGACAGGGATTAATTCACCCCTCCACTTT
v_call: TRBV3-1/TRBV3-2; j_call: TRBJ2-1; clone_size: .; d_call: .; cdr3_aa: CASTYEQFF; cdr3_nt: TGTGCCAGCACTTATGAGCAGTTCTTC
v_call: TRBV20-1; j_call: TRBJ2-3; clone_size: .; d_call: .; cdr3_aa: CSAFQGDTQYF; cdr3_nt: TGCAGTGCTTTTCAGGGAGATACGCAGTATTTT
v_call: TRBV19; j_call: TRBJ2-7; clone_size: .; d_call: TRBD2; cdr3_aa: CASSLPGLPHYEQYF; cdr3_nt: TGTGCCAGTAGTCTCCCGGGACTACCTCACTACGAGCAGTACTTC
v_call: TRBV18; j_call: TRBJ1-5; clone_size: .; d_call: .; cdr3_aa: CASSPSDQPQHF; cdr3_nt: TGTGCCAGCTCACCATCTGATCAGCCCCAGCATTTT
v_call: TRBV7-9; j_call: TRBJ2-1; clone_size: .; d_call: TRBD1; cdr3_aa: CASSWGQGAGEQFF; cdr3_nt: TGTGCCAGCAGCTGGGGACAGGGGGCGGGTGAGCAGTTCTTC
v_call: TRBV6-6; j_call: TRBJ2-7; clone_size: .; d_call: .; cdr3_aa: CASSQKNYEQYF; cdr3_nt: TGTGCCAGCAGTCAAAAGAACTACGAGCAGTACTTC
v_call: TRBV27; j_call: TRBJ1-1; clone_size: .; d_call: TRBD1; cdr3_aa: CASRPQGANVEAFF; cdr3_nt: TGTGCCAGCAGGCCTCAGGGGGCGAACGTTGAAGCTTTCTTT
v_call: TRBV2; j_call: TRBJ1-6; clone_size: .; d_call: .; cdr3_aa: CASNRDSPSPLHF; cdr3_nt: TGTGCCAGCAACCGGGACTCGCCTTCGCCCCTCCACTTT
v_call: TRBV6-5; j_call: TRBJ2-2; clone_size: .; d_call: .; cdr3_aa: CASSYVGFRELFF; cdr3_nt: TGTGCCAGCAGTTACGTAGGGTTCCGGGAGCTGTTTTTT
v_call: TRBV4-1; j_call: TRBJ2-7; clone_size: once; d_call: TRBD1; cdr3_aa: CASSPRTGRGEQYF; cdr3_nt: TGCGCCAGCAGCCCGCGGACAGGTCGGGGCGAGCAGTACTTC
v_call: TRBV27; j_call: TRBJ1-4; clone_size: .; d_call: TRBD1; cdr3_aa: CASSPGQVDNEKLFF; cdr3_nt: TGTGCCAGCAGTCCCGGACAGGTTGACAATGAAAAACTGTTTTTT
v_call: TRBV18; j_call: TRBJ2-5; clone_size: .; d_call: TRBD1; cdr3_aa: CASSPPDRGTQETQYF; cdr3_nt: TGTGCCAGCTCACCTCCGGACAGGGGGACTCAAGAGACCCAGTACTTC
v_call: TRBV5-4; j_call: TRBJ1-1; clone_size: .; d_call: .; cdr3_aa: CASSLGGTTEAFF; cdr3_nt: TGTGCCAGCAGCTTGGGGGGGACGACTGAAGCTTTCTTT
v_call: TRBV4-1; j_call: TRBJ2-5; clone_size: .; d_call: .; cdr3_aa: CASSPQGVQTQYF; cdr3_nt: TGCGCCAGCAGCCCACAGGGAGTGCAGACCCAGTACTTC
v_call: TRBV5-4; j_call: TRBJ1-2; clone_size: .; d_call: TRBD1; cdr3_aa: CASSPSGTAKSYGYTF; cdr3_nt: TGTGCCAGCAGCCCTTCCGGGACAGCTAAGAGCTATGGCTACACCTTC
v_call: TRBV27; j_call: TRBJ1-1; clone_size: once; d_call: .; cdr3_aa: CASSLLGRQNTEAFF; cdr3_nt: TGTGCCAGCAGTTTATTGGGCAGGCAGAACACTGAAGCTTTCTTT
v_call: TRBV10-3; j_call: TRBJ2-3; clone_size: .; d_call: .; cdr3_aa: CAIKGHGADTQYF; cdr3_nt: TGTGCCATCAAGGGCCATGGGGCAGATACGCAGTATTTT
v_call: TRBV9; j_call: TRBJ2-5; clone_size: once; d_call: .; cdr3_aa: CASSVGLSGSETQYF; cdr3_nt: TGTGCCAGCAGCGTAGGACTCTCAGGCTCAGAGACCCAGTACTTC
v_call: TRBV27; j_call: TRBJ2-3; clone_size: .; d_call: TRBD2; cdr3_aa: CASSLTTSLSYTDTQYF; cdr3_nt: TGTGCCAGCAGTTTAACGACTAGCCTCAGTTACACAGATACGCAGTATTTT
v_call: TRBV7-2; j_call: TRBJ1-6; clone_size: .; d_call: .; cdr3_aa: CASSLGGWNSPLHF; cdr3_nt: TGTGCCAGCAGCTTAGGAGGATGGAATTCACCCCTCCACTTT
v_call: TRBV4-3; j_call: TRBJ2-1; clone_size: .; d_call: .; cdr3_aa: CASRLRHRAWDEQFF; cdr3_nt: TGCGCCAGCCGGCTACGACACAGGGCCTGGGATGAGCAGTTCTTC
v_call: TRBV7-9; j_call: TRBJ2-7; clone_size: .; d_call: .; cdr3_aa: CASSSNTYEQYF; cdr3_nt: TGTGCCAGCAGCTCGAATACCTACGAGCAGTACTTC
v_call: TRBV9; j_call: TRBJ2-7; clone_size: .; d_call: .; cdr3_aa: CASSVGISYEQYF; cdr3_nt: TGTGCCAGCAGCGTAGGTATATCCTACGAGCAGTACTTC
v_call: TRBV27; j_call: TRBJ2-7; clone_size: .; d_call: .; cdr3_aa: CASSGTIGFYEQYF; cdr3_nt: TGTGCCAGCAGTGGGACCATAGGATTCTACGAGCAGTACTTC
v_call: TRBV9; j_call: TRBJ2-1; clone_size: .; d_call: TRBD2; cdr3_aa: CASSPTSGGPLSYNEQFF; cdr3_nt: TGTGCCAGCAGCCCGACTAGCGGGGGCCCTTTATCTTACAATGAGCAGTTCTTC
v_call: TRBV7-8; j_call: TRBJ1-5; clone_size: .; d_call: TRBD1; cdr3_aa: CASSLGGRGRGHLNQPQHF; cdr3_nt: TGTGCCAGCAGCTTAGGGGGCAGGGGGAGAGGACACCTCAATCAGCCCCAGCATTTT
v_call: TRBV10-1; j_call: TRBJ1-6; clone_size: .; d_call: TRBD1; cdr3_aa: CASSTGTGGSPLHF; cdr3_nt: TGCGCCAGCAGCACCGGGACAGGGGGTTCACCCCTCCACTTT
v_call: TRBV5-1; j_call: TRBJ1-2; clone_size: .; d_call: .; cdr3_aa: CASSPDLYGYTF; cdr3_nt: TGCGCCAGCAGCCCGGATCTGTATGGCTACACCTTC
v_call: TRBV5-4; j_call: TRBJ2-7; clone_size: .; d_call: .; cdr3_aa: CASSLYWSYEQYF; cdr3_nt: TGTGCCAGCAGCTTATACTGGTCCTACGAGCAGTACTTC
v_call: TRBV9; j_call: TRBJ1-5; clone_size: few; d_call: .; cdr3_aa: CASSPGRGQPQHF; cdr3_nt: TGTGCCAGCAGCCCGGGAAGGGGTCAGCCCCAGCATTTT